This is a list of T cell receptor beta chains from one sample in a study of regulatory T cells in long-lasting Graves disease. TCRdb used MiXCR to reprocess the multiplex PCR reads, holding one entry per CDR3 protein. The table lists 450,000 to 600,000 distinct CDR3 sequences, roughly 14% of them singletons. These sequences were also reported in another study, on T cells in Graves' hyperthyroidism and ophthalmopathy.

This sample comprised peripheral blood mononuclear cells (PBMCs), obtained at new diagnosis, from a patient treated with antithyroid drugs. The receptors stem from a man aged 25 to 40 with Graves disease. CDR3s include the opening cysteine and the closing phenylalanine or tryptophan. The order of the fields is J gene, clone size, D gene, V gene, CDR3 protein, CDR3 DNA. D genes are given only for firm matches. A row's size may be missing; if present it is once, few, many or a size class.

j_gene: TRBJ2-2
abundance: NA
d_gene: TRBD2
v_gene: TRBV3-1
CDR3aa: CASSALAVNTGELFF
CDR3nt: TGTGCCAGCAGCGCTCTAGCGGTGAACACCGGGGAGCTGTTTTTT

j_gene: TRBJ2-2
abundance: many
d_gene: NA
v_gene: TRBV28
CDR3aa: CASSFMQGLIGELFF
CDR3nt: TGTGCCAGCAGTTTCATGCAGGGGCTTATCGGGGAGCTGTTTTTT

j_gene: TRBJ2-2
abundance: NA
d_gene: NA
v_gene: TRBV29-1
CDR3aa: CSVEGGRESTGELFF
CDR3nt: TGCAGCGTTGAAGGGGGCAGGGAGAGCACCGGGGAGCTGTTTTTT

j_gene: TRBJ2-2
abundance: NA
d_gene: NA
v_gene: TRBV29-1
CDR3aa: CSVEVASYTGELFF
CDR3nt: TGCAGCGTTGAAGTTGCCAGCTACACCGGGGAGCTGTTTTTT

j_gene: TRBJ2-7
abundance: many
d_gene: NA
v_gene: TRBV7-9
CDR3aa: CASRGTYEQYF
CDR3nt: TGTGCCAGCAGGGGTACCTACGAGCAGTACTTC

j_gene: TRBJ1-3
abundance: NA
d_gene: NA
v_gene: TRBV2
CDR3aa: CASSERPPGSGNTIYF
CDR3nt: TGTGCCAGCAGTGAACGGCCCCCAGGCTCTGGAAACACCATATATTTT

j_gene: TRBJ1-2
abundance: NA
d_gene: TRBD1
v_gene: TRBV19
CDR3aa: CASTPRGQTYGYTF
CDR3nt: TGTGCCAGTACTCCCCGGGGACAGACCTATGGCTACACCTTC

j_gene: TRBJ1-3
abundance: many
d_gene: NA
v_gene: TRBV2
CDR3aa: CASSSSASGNTIYF
CDR3nt: TGTGCCAGCAGTTCCTCGGCCTCTGGAAACACCATATATTTT

j_gene: TRBJ2-7
abundance: many
d_gene: TRBD2
v_gene: TRBV7-8
CDR3aa: CASREGLAEQYF
CDR3nt: TGTGCCAGCAGAGAGGGACTAGCGGAGCAGTACTTC

j_gene: TRBJ2-5
abundance: NA
d_gene: TRBD2
v_gene: TRBV20-1
CDR3aa: CSKKRVAGGGPGTQYF
CDR3nt: TGCAGTAAAAAACGGGTAGCGGGAGGGGGCCCCGGGACCCAGTACTTC

j_gene: TRBJ2-7
abundance: many
d_gene: TRBD2
v_gene: TRBV2
CDR3aa: CASSEAEYSSGSHF
CDR3nt: TGTGCCAGCAGTGAAGCGGAATACTCTAGCGGGAGTCACTTC

j_gene: TRBJ2-5
abundance: NA
d_gene: TRBD2
v_gene: TRBV12-3/TRBV12-4
CDR3aa: CASSWTSRGRAQYF
CDR3nt: TGTGCCAGCAGTTGGACTAGCAGGGGCCGGGCCCAGTACTTC

j_gene: TRBJ2-3
abundance: many
d_gene: TRBD2
v_gene: TRBV20-1
CDR3aa: CSARDGGRAGTDTQYF
CDR3nt: TGCAGTGCTAGAGATGGCGGGAGGGCCGGAACAGATACGCAGTATTTT

j_gene: TRBJ1-5
abundance: NA
d_gene: NA
v_gene: TRBV30
CDR3aa: CAWSVPNRENQPQHF
CDR3nt: TGTGCCTGGAGTGTACCAAACAGGGAAAATCAGCCCCAGCATTTT

j_gene: TRBJ2-1
abundance: NA
d_gene: NA
v_gene: TRBV3-1
CDR3aa: CASSPHSPGGNEQFF
CDR3nt: TGTGCCAGCAGCCCACATAGCCCCGGAGGGAATGAGCAGTTCTTC

j_gene: TRBJ2-5
abundance: few
d_gene: TRBD1
v_gene: TRBV20-1
CDR3aa: CSAPRGRETQYF
CDR3nt: TGCAGTGCTCCCAGGGGGCGGGAGACCCAGTACTTC

j_gene: TRBJ1-1
abundance: few
d_gene: NA
v_gene: TRBV6-1
CDR3aa: CASSEISATEAFF
CDR3nt: TGTGCCAGCAGTGAAATCAGCGCCACTGAAGCTTTCTTT

j_gene: TRBJ2-7
abundance: many
d_gene: NA
v_gene: TRBV28
CDR3aa: CASSLFRVSYEQYF
CDR3nt: TGTGCCAGCAGTTTATTCAGGGTAAGCTACGAGCAGTACTTC

j_gene: TRBJ1-5
abundance: few
d_gene: NA
v_gene: TRBV7-2
CDR3aa: CASSPIRSNQPQHF
CDR3nt: TGTGCCAGCAGTCCAATTAGGAGCAATCAGCCCCAGCATTTT

j_gene: TRBJ2-3
abundance: many
d_gene: TRBD2
v_gene: TRBV2
CDR3aa: CASRGLAGDTQYF
CDR3nt: TGTGCCAGCAGGGGACTAGCGGGAGATACGCAGTATTTT

j_gene: TRBJ2-3
abundance: many
d_gene: TRBD2
v_gene: TRBV13
CDR3aa: CASREGLAGTDTQYF
CDR3nt: TGTGCCAGCAGAGAGGGGCTAGCGGGTACAGATACGCAGTATTTT

j_gene: TRBJ1-3
abundance: many
d_gene: NA
v_gene: TRBV10-2
CDR3aa: CASSQSSGNTIYF
CDR3nt: TGCGCCAGCAGCCAATCCTCTGGAAACACCATATATTTT

j_gene: TRBJ2-5
abundance: few
d_gene: TRBD2
v_gene: TRBV7-9
CDR3aa: CASSHRGGRETQYF
CDR3nt: TGTGCCAGCAGCCACCGGGGGGGCAGGGAGACCCAGTACTTC

j_gene: TRBJ2-3
abundance: many
d_gene: TRBD2
v_gene: TRBV29-1
CDR3aa: CSVEGLAGVDTQYF
CDR3nt: TGCAGCGTTGAAGGACTAGCGGGAGTTGATACGCAGTATTTT

j_gene: TRBJ1-4
abundance: NA
d_gene: NA
v_gene: TRBV19
CDR3aa: CASSASGPGHEKLFF
CDR3nt: TGTGCCAGTAGTGCATCCGGGCCCGGGCATGAAAAACTGTTTTTT

j_gene: TRBJ1-4
abundance: NA
d_gene: NA
v_gene: TRBV29-1
CDR3aa: CSGVGGARGEKLFF
CDR3nt: TGCAGCGGGGTCGGGGGGGCGCGCGGTGAAAAACTGTTTTTT

j_gene: TRBJ2-4
abundance: many
d_gene: NA
v_gene: TRBV20-1
CDR3aa: CSAGRPLAKNIQYF
CDR3nt: TGCAGTGCGGGCCGACCACTAGCCAAAAACATTCAGTACTTC

j_gene: TRBJ2-2
abundance: NA
d_gene: NA
v_gene: TRBV5-1
CDR3aa: CASQLNGELFF
CDR3nt: TGCGCCAGCCAATTGAACGGGGAGCTGTTTTTT

j_gene: TRBJ2-5
abundance: few
d_gene: TRBD1
v_gene: TRBV24-1
CDR3aa: CATSETRQGTWETQYF
CDR3nt: TGTGCCACCAGTGAAACCAGACAGGGTACCTGGGAGACCCAGTACTTC

j_gene: TRBJ2-1
abundance: few
d_gene: TRBD2
v_gene: TRBV20-1
CDR3aa: CSARGTSALNEQFF
CDR3nt: TGCAGTGCTAGGGGGACTAGCGCCTTGAATGAGCAGTTCTTC

j_gene: TRBJ2-3
abundance: NA
d_gene: NA
v_gene: TRBV29-1
CDR3aa: CSATPGDTQYF
CDR3nt: TGCAGCGCGACTCCTGGCGATACGCAGTATTTT

j_gene: TRBJ2-7
abundance: few
d_gene: NA
v_gene: TRBV6-1
CDR3aa: CASSEQGRWQYF
CDR3nt: TGTGCCAGCAGTGAACAGGGAAGGTGGCAGTACTTC